The rows below give T cell receptor beta chains drawn from one sample of a study of cytomegalovirus exposure and HLA in healthy donors. Clones were read by immunoSEQ multiplex PCR, and TCRdb kept only the in-frame ones, dropping some. This listing includes tens of thousands of clones. Sequences were obtained from PBMCs. Receptor source: a female donor in good health and CMV-seronegative. The CDR3 runs from the conserved cysteine through the conserved F or W. A D gene is named only where the DNA matches it firmly.

TRBD1,TRBV7-8,TRBJ2-2,CASSLGQQGARTGELFF,TGTGCCAGCAGCTTAGGCCAACAGGGGGCGCGAACCGGGGAGCTGTTTTTT
.,TRBV7-9,TRBJ1-1,CASSFIPMNTEAFF,TGTGCCAGCAGCTTCATCCCAATGAACACTGAAGCTTTCTTT
TRBD1,TRBV30,TRBJ1-2,CAWILSGQDVYGYTF,TGTGCCTGGATTTTGAGCGGACAGGATGTCTATGGCTACACCTTC
TRBD2,TRBV4-1,TRBJ2-5,CASSQPGLAPENQYF,TGCGCCAGCAGCCAACCGGGACTAGCCCCAGAGAACCAGTACTTC
TRBD1,TRBV5-1,TRBJ1-4,CASSLQGANEKLFF,TGCGCCAGCAGCTTGCAGGGGGCAAATGAAAAACTGTTTTTT
TRBD2,TRBV15,TRBJ2-3,CATSLAGSTDTQYF,TGTGCCACCAGTCTAGCGGGAAGCACAGATACGCAGTATTTT
.,TRBV5-1,TRBJ2-1,CASSFRGQNEQFF,TGCGCCAGCAGCTTCAGAGGACAGAATGAGCAGTTCTTC
.,TRBV19,TRBJ1-4,CASSIRGANEKLFF,TGTGCCAGTAGTATTCGGGGGGCTAATGAAAAACTGTTTTTT
.,TRBV11-3,TRBJ2-5,CASSPMAPLQETQYF,TGTGCCAGCAGCCCGATGGCCCCGTTACAAGAGACCCAGTACTTC
TRBD1,TRBV9,TRBJ1-1,CASSPQGLNTEAFF,TGTGCCAGCAGCCCACAGGGGCTGAACACTGAAGCTTTCTTT
.,TRBV15,TRBJ1-1,CATSRDLQGWNTEAFF,TGTGCCACCAGCAGAGATCTCCAGGGATGGAACACTGAAGCTTTCTTT
.,TRBV30,TRBJ1-2,CAWIRRGANYGYTF,TGTGCCTGGATTCGCCGGGGAGCTAACTATGGCTACACCTTC
.,TRBV4-2,TRBJ2-1,CASSQGSGPYNEQFF,TGTGCCAGCAGCCAAGGTAGCGGCCCCTACAATGAGCAGTTCTTC
.,TRBV28,TRBJ2-3,CASRRGDTQYF,TGTGCCAGCAGACGGGGGGATACGCAGTATTTT
.,TRBV29-1,TRBJ1-2,CSVGFRTDYGYTF,TGCAGCGTTGGATTTCGGACAGACTATGGCTACACCTTC
.,TRBV4-3,TRBJ2-3,CASSPSGHLLGDDTQYF,TGCGCCAGCAGCCCTTCGGGACACCTTCTTGGGGACGATACGCAGTATTTT
.,TRBV6-1,TRBJ2-3,CASGSSTDTQYF,TGTGCCAGCGGCTCTAGCACAGATACGCAGTATTTT
TRBD1,TRBV18,TRBJ1-2,CASSPGQGANYGYTF,TGTGCCAGCTCACCCGGACAGGGGGCAAACTATGGCTACACCTTC
TRBD1,TRBV7-9,TRBJ1-2,CASSPSNTGVDGYTF,TGTGCCAGCAGCCCGAGCAATACAGGGGTTGATGGCTACACCTTC
.,TRBV7-8,TRBJ2-5,CASSLVPSGRQETQYF,TGTGCCAGCAGCTTAGTGCCCAGCGGGCGTCAAGAGACCCAGTACTTC
TRBD1,TRBV19,TRBJ1-1,CASSTGTGIGAFF,TGTGCCAGTAGTACCGGGACAGGGATTGGAGCTTTCTTT
.,TRBV30,TRBJ1-2,CAWSVQANYGYTF,TGTGCCTGGAGTGTACAAGCTAACTATGGCTACACCTTC
.,TRBV6-1,TRBJ1-2,CASSESGQLYGYTF,TGTGCCAGCAGTGAATCGGGACAACTTTATGGCTACACCTTC
.,TRBV14,TRBJ2-3,CASSQVSSGSFSGTQYF,TGTGCCAGCAGCCAAGTTTCCAGCGGGTCATTTTCCGGTACGCAGTATTTT
.,TRBV7-8,TRBJ1-2,CASSSRGGPAYGYTF,TGTGCCAGCAGCTCCCGGGGGGGCCCAGCCTATGGCTACACCTTC
.,TRBV9,TRBJ1-5,CASSVDDSGSSAQHF,TGTGCCAGCAGCGTAGATGACAGCGGGAGTTCGGCCCAGCATTTT
.,TRBV5-4,TRBJ2-5,CASSEKAGGETQYF,TGTGCCAGCAGTGAAAAGGCAGGGGGGGAGACCCAGTACTTC
.,TRBV28,TRBJ2-1,CATLTPDSLHEQFF,TGTGCCACCTTGACTCCTGATTCCCTCCATGAGCAGTTCTTC
.,TRBV18,TRBJ1-1,CASSPAPGSNTEAFF,TGTGCCAGCTCACCCGCCCCGGGGTCGAACACTGAAGCTTTCTTT
.,TRBV5-1,TRBJ2-3,CASSSQIVSSTDTQYF,TGCGCCAGCAGCTCCCAGATTGTATCTAGCACAGATACGCAGTATTTT